One sample yielded the 10 T cell receptor beta chains listed below, sequenced in a study of blood T cell repertoires in COVID-19. The data were produced by immunoSEQ multiplex PCR, yet TCRdb's version contains in-frame clones alone and is incomplete. The table has 250,000 to 300,000 clones, 80% to 90% seen once. What was sequenced was PBMCs or T cells enriched from blood (not recorded which). These receptors came from a woman aged 50 to 60 who had recovered from COVID-19.

The chain carries TRBV7-2 and TRBJ2-1, with TRBD2 as a possible D gene (5 bases). This CDR3 contains 15 residues. V was trimmed by 1 base and J by 0 bases, leaving 7 bases between them. Germline V gene lookup returns CDR1 SGHTA and CDR2 FQGNSA. Written as DNA, the CDR3 is TGTGCCAGCAGCTTAGGAGGAGGCTCCTACAATGAGCAGTTCTTC. Protein product: CASSLGGGSYNEQFF.

The genes are TRBV18 and TRBJ1-2; D unresolved. The CDR3 is 18 residues long. The V gene lost 3 bases and the J gene lost 7 bases, with 27 bases spanning the gap. Per germline, CDR1 KGHSH and CDR2 LQKENI. The CDR3 nucleotides are TGTGCCAGCTCACCTACCAAAGACCCTGTCAGGACTCGAAGTGGCTACACCTTC. Its translation is CASSPTKDPVRTRSGYTF.

By share, this clone counts as medium-sized. The V call is TRBV15, the J call TRBJ2-7; 9 positions agree with TRBD2. Trimming removed 2 bases from V and 1 base from J; junction bases left unmatched: 6. Germline V gene sequence: CDR1 LNHNV, CDR2 YYDKDF (reference sequence). The CDR3 covers 16 residues. The CDR3 sequence: CATSRLAGLLSYEQYF. In DNA, the CDR3 is TGTGCCACCAGCAGACTAGCGGGGCTGTTATCCTACGAGCAGTACTTC.

The CDR3 region is CASSLVAGADTEAFF. CDR3 bases: TGTGCCAGCAGCTTGGTGGCGGGGGCGGACACTGAAGCTTTCTTT. J is TRBJ1-1 and V is TRBV5-4; D perhaps matches TRBD1 (6 bases). The V end was cut by 0 bases, the J end by 3 bases, with 12 bases between. CDR3 length equals 15 residues. CDR1 and CDR2 (germline): SGHNT, YYREEE (reference sequence).

This clone was observed once. The rearrangement joins TRBV7-2 to TRBJ2-3, with 9 nucleotides matching TRBD2. The CDR3 consists of 16 residues. The germline V gene encodes CDR1 SGHTA and CDR2 FQGNSA. V was pared by 5 bases and J by 4 bases, with 10 bases of the junction left unmatched. The CDR3 loop is CASSPGTSSGSDTQYF. The CDR3 DNA reads as TGTGCCAGCAGCCCCGGGACTAGCTCCGGCTCAGATACGCAGTATTTT.

This rearrangement joins TRBV5-1 to TRBJ1-2; 10 bases map to TRBD1. Germline CDR1 is SGHRS and CDR2 is YFSETQ. The CDR3 is 15 amino acids. The V and J ends lost 2 bases and 8 bases, in that order; junction bases with no gene match: 9. The CDR3 DNA sequence: TGCGCCAGCAGCTTTGGGGACAGGGGACCAGAAGGCTACACCTTC. Its translation is CASSFGDRGPEGYTF.

This chain joins TRBV30 and TRBJ2-3; no reliable D call. The length of the CDR3 is 11 residues. Between the trimmed V and J ends, which lost 1 base and 5 bases, there was a span of 4 bases. From germline, CDR1 is GTSNPN and CDR2 SVGIG (reference sequence). The CDR3 nucleotides are TGTGCCTGGAGTGATATAGATACGCAGTATTTT. It is translated as CAWSDIDTQYF.

The chain is built from TRBV6-5 and TRBJ1-4; D is ambiguous. In germline, CDR1 is MNHEY, CDR2 SVGAGI. Trimming pared 6 bases from V and 2 bases from J, leaving 10 bases between. This CDR3 is built from 14 residues. The CDR3, as DNA: TGTGCCAGCAGACTCCGAGGGACTAATGAAAAACTGTTTTTT. Residues: CASRLRGTNEKLFF.

The rearrangement links TRBV19 to TRBJ2-1; 9 bases are a match to TRBD1. The CDR3 totals 16 residues. Germline CDR1 LNHDA, CDR2 SQIVND (reference sequence). Trimming at V came to 5 bases and at J to 6 bases, leaving 11 bases not matched to a gene. CDR3 in DNA: TGTGCCAGTAGTGGGGGGACAGGGATTCGGAGCAATGAGCAGTTCTTC. Its protein is CASSGGTGIRSNEQFF.

This rearrangement joins TRBV11-2 to TRBJ2-1; D may be TRBD1 (5 bases). The V end lost 1 base, the J end lost 4 bases, and 14 bases lay between the germline ends. The CDR3 is made up of 16 amino acids. The germline V gene encodes CDR1 SGHAT and CDR2 FQNNGV. The CDR3 spells CASSLVPGKGYNEQFF. The CDR3 DNA reads as TGTGCCAGCAGCTTAGTCCCAGGGAAGGGGTACAATGAGCAGTTCTTC. Based on the CDR3 plus reference TRBV11-2 and TRBJ2-1, the full variable domain is EAGVAQSPRYKIIEKRQSVAFWCNPISGHATLYWYQQILGQGPKLLIQFQNNGVVDDSQLPKDRFSAERLKGVDSTLKIQPAKLEDSAVYLCASSLVPGKGYNEQFFGPGTRLTVL.